The source of this TCR beta chain is a study of cytomegalovirus exposure and HLA in healthy donors. As for this clone: Its antigen is undetermined.

Per the germline V gene, CDR1 is MNHNY and CDR2 is SVGAGI (reference sequence). Trimming stripped 4 bases from V and 8 bases from J, with 20 bases between. This CDR3 comprises 15 residues. Study-level findings and limits: Sequencing likely produced, as an artifact, a cluster of highly shared sequence variants. In terms of immune exposure information, only CMV serostatus was available. TCR sequences were mostly rare, though some public TCRs occurred in many donors.

The PCR employed 60 Vbeta primers together with 13 Jbeta primers. The data were produced by immunoSEQ multiplex PCR, yet TCRdb's version contains in-frame clones alone and is incomplete. The sample has 150,000 to 200,000 clones, more than 60% seen once. Sequencing was performed on PBMCs. V is TRBV6-6 and J is TRBJ1-1, with D possibly being TRBD1 (6 bases). This clonotype originated in a human donor in good health. DNA for the CDR3: TGTGCCAGCAGTTCCACCGGGGGGGCTGTTTCGGAAGCTTTCTTT. Protein sequence: CASSSTGGAVSEAFF.